Listed below are T cell receptor beta chains from one sample, sequenced in a study of regulatory T cells in long-lasting Graves disease. MiXCR, run by TCRdb on the multiplex PCR reads, gives a single entry per CDR3 protein. The sample lists a few hundred thousand distinct CDR3 sequences, approximately 10% occurring once. These sequences were also reported in another study, on T cells in Graves' hyperthyroidism and ophthalmopathy.

Material: peripheral blood mononuclear cells (PBMCs), obtained at new diagnosis, from a patient treated with antithyroid drugs. The source is a woman aged 18-30 years with Graves disease. The CDR3 runs from the conserved cysteine through the conserved F or W. D genes are given only for firm matches. The size field is filled for only some rows; it gives once, few, many or a size class.

clone size | J gene | D gene | V gene | CDR3 protein | CDR3 DNA
many | TRBJ2-7 | . | TRBV10-3 | CAIGTGSYEQYF | TGTGCCATCGGAACGGGCTCCTACGAGCAGTACTTC
. | TRBJ2-1 | . | TRBV7-9 | CASSLVELGNEQFF | TGTGCCAGCAGCTTAGTTGAATTGGGGAATGAGCAGTTCTTC
many | TRBJ2-5 | . | TRBV20-1 | CSAVSASRETQYF | TGCAGTGCTGTCTCGGCTAGCCGGGAGACCCAGTACTTC
many | TRBJ2-1 | TRBD2 | TRBV24-1 | CATSDLPGGNNNEQFF | TGTGCCACCAGTGATTTGCCGGGAGGGAATAACAATGAGCAGTTCTTC
many | TRBJ2-5 | . | TRBV2 | CASSGGQEETQYF | TGTGCCAGCAGTGGTGGGCAGGAGGAGACCCAGTACTTC
once | TRBJ2-1 | TRBD2 | TRBV19 | CASNGGGPFEQFF | TGTGCCAGTAACGGGGGAGGGCCTTTCGAGCAGTTCTTC
. | TRBJ1-1 | TRBD1 | TRBV18 | CASSPRGTAEAFF | TGTGCCAGCTCACCACGGGGGACAGCTGAAGCTTTCTTT
few | TRBJ2-5 | TRBD1 | TRBV27 | CASSLEGRGRETQYF | TGTGCCAGCAGTTTAGAGGGCAGGGGGCGGGAGACCCAGTACTTC
many | TRBJ1-1 | . | TRBV9 | CASSVEGRPLMGEAFF | TGTGCCAGCAGCGTAGAGGGCAGGCCTCTGATGGGTGAAGCTTTCTTT
many | TRBJ2-1 | TRBD2 | TRBV15 | CAVPGTRTYNEQFF | TGTGCCGTCCCCGGGACTAGAACCTACAATGAGCAGTTCTTC
many | TRBJ1-3 | . | TRBV27 | CASSPLGPASGNTIYF | TGTGCCAGCTCACCCCTAGGACCGGCCTCTGGAAACACCATATATTTT
many | TRBJ2-5 | TRBD2 | TRBV2 | CASTAGGQVETQYF | TGTGCCAGCACCGCGGGGGGGCAGGTGGAGACCCAGTACTTC
few | TRBJ1-2 | . | TRBV7-2 | CASSLDWTLGYTF | TGTGCCAGCAGTCTCGACTGGACGTTGGGCTACACCTTC
many | TRBJ1-2 | . | TRBV12-3/TRBV12-4 | CASSLQVNYGYTF | TGTGCCAGCAGCCTACAGGTTAACTATGGCTACACCTTC
many | TRBJ1-6 | . | TRBV13 | CASSLVAGTGSPLHF | TGTGCCAGCAGCTTAGTGGCGGGCACAGGATCACCCCTCCACTTT
few | TRBJ1-1 | . | TRBV9 | CASSASGVGYTEAFF | TGTGCCAGCAGCGCCTCGGGGGTAGGGTACACTGAAGCTTTCTTT
few | TRBJ1-5 | . | TRBV9 | CASSVGGAIQPQHF | TGTGCCAGCAGCGTAGGGGGGGCGATTCAGCCCCAGCATTTT
many | TRBJ2-1 | TRBD1 | TRBV9 | CASSPYRQGNSNEQFF | TGTGCCAGCAGCCCATACCGACAGGGTAACTCCAATGAGCAGTTCTTC